These 17 T cell receptor beta chains originate from one sample sequenced in a study of vaccination and CD4 T cells after COVID-19. The antigens of these receptors remain unknown. As to time point: late sampling 161 to 241 days after vaccination in three convalescent patients. As to treatment: roughly ten-day PBMC culture with coronavirus spike peptide pools or control peptides (ViraFEST assay). Cultured CD4+ T cell DNA was sequenced using the Oncomine TCR Beta short-read assay. TCRdb used MiXCR to reprocess the PCR reads, holding one entry per CDR3 protein. The sample lists tens of thousands of distinct CDR3 sequences, approximately 32% occurring once. The sample consisted of CD4+ T cells from blood, cultured in vitro, taken about 7 months after SARS-CoV-2 vaccination. The receptors stem from a human donor who had recovered from COVID-19.

The chain links TRBV4-2 to TRBJ2-3; 11 nucleotides match TRBD2. The CDR3 extends over 16 amino acids. The trim removed 0 bases at V and 5 bases at J, leaving 4 bases unmatched. Per the germline V gene, CDR1 is LGHNA and CDR2 is YNFKEQ. The CDR3: CASSQELAGEVDTQYF. The CDR3 DNA reads TGTGCCAGCAGCCAAGAACTAGCGGGAGAGGTAGATACGCAGTATTTT.

This clonotype is categorized as medium-sized (0.01 to 0.1%). CDR3 region: CASRVVGANVLTF. The CDR3 DNA reads TGTGCCAGCAGAGTCGTTGGGGCCAACGTCCTGACTTTC. The V and J genes are TRBV27 and TRBJ2-6; D gene uncertain. Trimming removed 6 bases from V and 3 bases from J, with 6 bases in between. The CDR3 extends over 13 amino acids. Germline lookup yields CDR1 MNHEY and CDR2 SMNVEV (reference sequence).

The V gene is TRBV11-3, the J gene TRBJ2-1, with D possibly being TRBD2 (6 bases). Germline V CDR1 and CDR2: SGHNT, YENEEA. V lost 5 bases to trimming and J lost 15 bases, with 17 bases between them. The CDR3 runs to 12 residues. The CDR3 sequence: CASSQTSSGPFF. Here the CDR3 DNA reads TGTGCCAGCAGCCAGACTAGTTCTGGTCCGTTCTTC.

The chain combines TRBV6-1 with TRBJ2-7, with D possibly called TRBD1 or TRBD2 (5 bases each). The CDR3 runs 12 residues. Germline CDR1 and CDR2: MNHNS and SASEGT. As DNA, the CDR3 is TGTGCTACCGGGACGGGCTCCTACGAGCAGTACTTC. This sequence encodes CATGTGSYEQYF.

This clonotype has a handful of counts. The CDR3 nucleotides are TGTGCCAGCAGCTTTACGGCGGGGGGGATTACAGATACGCAGTATTTT. Residues: CASSFTAGGITDTQYF. The chain combines TRBV7-8 with TRBJ2-3; 9 positions agree with TRBD2. CDR3 length equals 16 residues. V gave up 3 bases and J gave up 3 bases; unmatched junction bases: 7. Germline-derived CDR1 and CDR2 are SGHVS and FQNEAQ.

A few counts support this clonotype. The chain uses TRBV20-1 and TRBJ1-3; unclear D gene. The V end was cut by 3 bases, the J end by 0 bases, with 6 bases between. The CDR3 sequence is 13 residues long. Germline lookup yields CDR1 DFQATT and CDR2 SNEGSKA (reference sequence). The CDR3 sequence: CSASADSGNTIYF. For the CDR3, the DNA is TGCAGTGCTAGTGCGGACTCTGGAAACACCATATATTTT.

The chain joins TRBV10-1 to TRBJ2-1; TRBD1 might be the D (5 bases). The CDR3 consists of 15 residues. Trimming left V 2 bases short and J 2 bases short, with 10 bases between. Per germline, CDR1 WNHNN and CDR2 SYGVQD (reference sequence). As DNA, the CDR3 is TGCGCCAGCAGTGAGATGGGGCCCCCCTACAATGAGCAGTTCTTC. Its protein product is CASSEMGPPYNEQFF.

The V call is TRBV19, the J call TRBJ1-6; 10 nucleotides match TRBD1. From germline, CDR1 is LNHDA and CDR2 SQIVND (reference sequence). V was clipped by 7 bases and J by 7 bases; unmatched bases: 4. This CDR3 has 14 residues. The CDR3 DNA sequence: TGTGCCAGTACCGAGGACAGGGGGAATTCACCCCTCCACTTT. This sequence encodes CASTEDRGNSPLHF.

This sequence joins TRBV19 and TRBJ1-2; 7 bases match TRBD1. From germline, CDR1 is LNHDA and CDR2 SQIVND (reference sequence). After removal of 9 bases from V and 5 bases from J, the junction contained 6 bases not matched to a gene. This CDR3 spans 12 amino acids. In DNA, the CDR3 is TGTGCCAGCAACAACAGGGGTTATGGCTACACCTTC. Protein: CASNNRGYGYTF.

This clonotype was seen a handful of times. V gene TRBV20-1 combines with J gene TRBJ2-7; 10 positions match TRBD2. Germline V CDR1 and CDR2: DFQATT, SNEGSKA (reference sequence). V gave up 0 bases and J gave up 3 bases; unmatched junction bases: 5. The CDR3 totals 15 residues. The CDR3 is CSAREASGGNYEQYF. The DNA of the CDR3 is TGCAGTGCTAGAGAAGCTAGCGGGGGAAACTACGAGCAGTACTTC.

The genes are TRBV4-3 and TRBJ2-3, with 9 positions matching TRBD2. Germline trimming cut 0 bases from V and 3 bases from J; bases unmatched to any gene: 10. The CDR3 sequence is 18 residues long. Germline CDR1 LGHNA, CDR2 YSLEER. CDR3 sequence (DNA): TGCGCCAGCAGCCAAGATTGGCTAGCGGGAATTGGAACAGATACGCAGTATTTT. Amino acids: CASSQDWLAGIGTDTQYF.

For the CDR3, the DNA is TGTGCCAGCAGCCAAGATATCGGCAGGCGCTCCTACAATGAGCAGTTCTTC. Its translation is CASSQDIGRRSYNEQFF. The chain combines TRBV4-2 with TRBJ2-1, with D hard to call. Germline CDR1 LGHNA, CDR2 YNFKEQ. V lost 0 bases and J lost 0, with 12 bases in between. The CDR3 runs 17 residues.

This clonotype was observed once. The chain recombines TRBV20-1 with TRBJ2-1; D may be TRBD2 (5 bases). Trimming cost V 5 bases and J 7 bases, with 15 bases left between them. There are 13 residues in the CDR3. In germline, CDR1 is DFQATT, CDR2 SNEGSKA (reference sequence). CDR3 coding DNA: TGCAGTGCTGATACGGGGATGACAAATGAGCAGTTCTTC. Its protein product is CSADTGMTNEQFF.

This chain links TRBV7-2 with TRBJ1-1; D gene uncertain. This CDR3 is built from 12 residues. Per the germline V gene, CDR1 is SGHTA and CDR2 is FQGNSA. The V end was cut by 2 bases, the J end by 6 bases, with 7 bases between. The CDR3 region is CASSLWGAEAFF. The CDR3 nucleotides read TGTGCCAGCAGCTTATGGGGAGCTGAAGCTTTCTTT.

This clonotype was recorded a few times. The J gene is TRBJ1-3, the V gene TRBV15; D is undetermined. Trimming cost V 0 bases and J 1 base, with 7 bases left between them. This CDR3 is 15 amino acids long. Germline V lookup: CDR1 LNHNV, CDR2 YYDKDF (reference sequence). CDR3 in amino acids: CATSRDQMSGNTIYF. The CDR3 bases are TGTGCCACCAGCAGAGATCAAATGTCTGGAAACACCATATATTTT. Full variable domain (rest looked up from reference TRBV15 and TRBJ1-3): DAMVIQNPRYQVTQFGKPVTLSCSQTLNHNVMYWYQQKSSQAPKLLFHYYDKDFNNEADTPDNFQSRRPNTSFCFLDIRSPGLGDTAMYLCATSRDQMSGNTIYFGEGSWLTVV.

The sample holds a few counts of this clonotype. This chain links TRBV18 with TRBJ2-1; D unclear. Trimming stripped 2 bases from V and 5 bases from J, with 7 bases between. CDR1 is KGHSH and CDR2 is LQKENI in the germline V gene. CDR3 size: 13 residues. This chain's CDR3 is CASSPTVDNEQFF. The CDR3, as DNA: TGTGCCAGCTCACCAACAGTAGACAATGAGCAGTTCTTC.

This chain connects TRBV11-3 to TRBJ2-1, with TRBD2 matching 7 bases. The CDR3 has 15 residues. Germline V CDR1 and CDR2: SGHNT, YENEEA. Trimming at V came to 7 bases and at J to 0 bases, leaving 6 bases not matched to a gene. CDR3 region: CASTPREYSYNEQFF. The DNA of the CDR3 is TGTGCCAGCACACCGCGGGAGTACTCCTACAATGAGCAGTTCTTC.